This T cell receptor (beta chain) was sequenced during a study of T cell responses to AZD1222 COVID-19 vaccine. Findings and caveats of the study: Baseline antibody screening turned up just 6 or 7 seropositive AZD1222 recipients. Spike-spanning, vaccine-associated CD4 TCRs were dominant at 160-218 and 743-854. Of spike-specific TCRs, nearly half reportedly target regions left unmutated in variants. A mostly white British donor set with more females was recruited, and clonal diversity was possibly underestimated.

This clone was found once. As yet, its antigen is unknown. Sequencing was performed with immunoSEQ multiplex PCR; in TCRdb, only in-frame clones are kept and a portion is missing. The data hold over 100,000 clones, with over 75% observed a single time. V was cut by 3 bases and J by 4 bases, with 12 bases left in between. CDR1 and CDR2 (germline): SGHTA, FQGNSA. The CDR3 is made up of 14 amino acids. The sequencing here drew on peripheral blood, taken 28 days after the second dose of the MenACWY control vaccine. The clonotype comes from an adult who received the MenACWY meningococcal vaccine as a control. The rearrangement joins TRBV7-2 to TRBJ1-1, with D perhaps TRBD1 (6 bases). The CDR3 DNA sequence: TGTGCCAGCAGCTTGTATGGGGGCAGCACTGAAGCTTTCTTT. The encoded protein is CASSLYGGSTEAFF.